The T cell receptor beta chain under discussion was sequenced for a study of T cell responses to AZD1222 COVID-19 vaccine. General study points: Increases in Spike-specific TCR breadth and depth were seen after two AZD1222 doses.

Regarding this clone: Its specificity is unknown.

CDR3 length equals 15 residues. The V end lost 3 bases, the J end lost 0 bases, and 9 bases lay between the germline ends. The germline V gene encodes CDR1 SEHNR and CDR2 FQNEAQ (reference sequence). Measured with immunoSEQ multiplex PCR; TCRdb has only the in-frame clones, and not every one. The table has 120,000 or so clones, around 90% seen once. V gene TRBV7-9 combines with J gene TRBJ2-1; D call uncertain. This material consisted of peripheral blood, taken on day 0 of AZD1222 vaccination. This TCR was sampled from an adult in good health. CDR3 DNA sequence: TGTGCCAGCAGCTTTCAGAGGAGCTCCTACAATGAGCAGTTCTTC. It codes for CASSFQRSSYNEQFF. Full variable domain (rest looked up from reference TRBV7-9 and TRBJ2-1): DTGVSQNPRHKITKRGQNVTFRCDPISEHNRLYWYRQTLGQGPEFLTYFQNEAQLEKSRLLSDRFSAERPKGSFSTLEIQRTEQGDSAMYLCASSFQRSSYNEQFFGPGTRLTVL.